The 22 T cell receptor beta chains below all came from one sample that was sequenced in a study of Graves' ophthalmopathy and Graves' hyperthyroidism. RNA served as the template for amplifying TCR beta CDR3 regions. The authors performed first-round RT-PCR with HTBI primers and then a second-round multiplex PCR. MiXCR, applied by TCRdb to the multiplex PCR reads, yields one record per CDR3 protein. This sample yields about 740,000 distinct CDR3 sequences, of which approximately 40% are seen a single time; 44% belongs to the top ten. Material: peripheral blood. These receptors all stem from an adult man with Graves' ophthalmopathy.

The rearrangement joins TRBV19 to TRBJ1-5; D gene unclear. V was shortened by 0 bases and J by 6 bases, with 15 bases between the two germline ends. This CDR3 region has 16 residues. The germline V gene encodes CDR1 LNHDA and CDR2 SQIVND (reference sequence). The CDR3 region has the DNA TGTGCCAGTAGTATAGAGGCGACCTTCACCACTCAGCCCCAGCATTTT. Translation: CASSIEATFTTQPQHF.

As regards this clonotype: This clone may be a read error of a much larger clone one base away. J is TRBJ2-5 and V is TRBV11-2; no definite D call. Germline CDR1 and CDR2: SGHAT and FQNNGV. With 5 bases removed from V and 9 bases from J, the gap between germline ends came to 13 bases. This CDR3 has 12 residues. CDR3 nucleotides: TGTGCCAGCAGCGTCAAAGCCTCGGCCCAGTACTTC. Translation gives CASSVKASAQYF.

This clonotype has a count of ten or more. CDR3 DNA: TGTGCCAGCAGCCAAGACCCGGGACAGGGGGCATCTCAGCCCCAGCATTTT. Its protein is CASSQDPGQGASQPQHF. This rearrangement joins TRBV24-1 to TRBJ1-5, with 12 bases aligning to TRBD1. The CDR3 is 17 residues long. The V gene's germline CDR1 is KGHDR and CDR2 SFDVKD. J was trimmed by 6 bases and V by 11 bases; bases with no gene match: 16.

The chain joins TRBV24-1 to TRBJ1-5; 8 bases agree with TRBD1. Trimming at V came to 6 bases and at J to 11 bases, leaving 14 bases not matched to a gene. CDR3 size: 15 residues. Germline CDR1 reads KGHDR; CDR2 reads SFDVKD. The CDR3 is CATSLRTGRQETQHF. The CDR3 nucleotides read TGTGCCACCAGTCTGCGGACAGGGAGACAAGAGACCCAGCATTTT.

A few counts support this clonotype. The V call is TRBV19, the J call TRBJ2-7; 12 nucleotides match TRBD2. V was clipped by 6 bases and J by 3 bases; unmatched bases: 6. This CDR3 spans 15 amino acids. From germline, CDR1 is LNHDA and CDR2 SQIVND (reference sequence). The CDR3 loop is CASSETSGSIYEQYF. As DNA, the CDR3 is TGTGCCAGTAGCGAGACTAGCGGGAGTATCTACGAGCAGTACTTC.

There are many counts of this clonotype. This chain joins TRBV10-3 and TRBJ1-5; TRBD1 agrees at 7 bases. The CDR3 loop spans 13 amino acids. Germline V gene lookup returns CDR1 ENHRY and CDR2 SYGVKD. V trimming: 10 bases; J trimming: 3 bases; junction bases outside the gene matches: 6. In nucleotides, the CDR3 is TGTGCCACCACAGGGGTCCACAATCAGCCCCAGCATTTT. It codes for CATTGVHNQPQHF.

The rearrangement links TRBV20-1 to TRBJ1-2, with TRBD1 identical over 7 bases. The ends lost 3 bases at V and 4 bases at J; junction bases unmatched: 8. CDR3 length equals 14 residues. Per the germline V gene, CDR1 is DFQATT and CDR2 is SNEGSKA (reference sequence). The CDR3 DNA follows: TGCAGTGCTAGGGCTGCTGGGGACAGCTATGGCTACACCTTC. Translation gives CSARAAGDSYGYTF.

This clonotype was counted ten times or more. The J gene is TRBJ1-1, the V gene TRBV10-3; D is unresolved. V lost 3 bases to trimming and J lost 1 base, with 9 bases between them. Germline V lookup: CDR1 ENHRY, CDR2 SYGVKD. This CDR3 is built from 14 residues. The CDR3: CAISDVIKNTEAFF. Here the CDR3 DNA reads TGTGCCATCAGTGATGTCATCAAGAACACTGAAGCTTTCTTT.

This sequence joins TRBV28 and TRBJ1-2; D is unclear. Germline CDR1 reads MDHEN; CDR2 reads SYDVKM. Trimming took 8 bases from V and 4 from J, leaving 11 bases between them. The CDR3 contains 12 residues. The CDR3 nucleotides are TGTGCCAGCTTACGAGCTTCCTATGGCTACACCTTC. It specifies CASLRASYGYTF.

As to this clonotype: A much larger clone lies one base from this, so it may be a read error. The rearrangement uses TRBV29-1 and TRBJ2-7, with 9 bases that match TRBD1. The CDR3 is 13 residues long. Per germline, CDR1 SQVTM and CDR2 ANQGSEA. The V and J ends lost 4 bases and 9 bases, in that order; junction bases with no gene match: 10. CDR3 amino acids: CSVVVFPGQGQYF. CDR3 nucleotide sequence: TGCAGCGTTGTTGTATTTCCGGGACAGGGGCAGTACTTC.

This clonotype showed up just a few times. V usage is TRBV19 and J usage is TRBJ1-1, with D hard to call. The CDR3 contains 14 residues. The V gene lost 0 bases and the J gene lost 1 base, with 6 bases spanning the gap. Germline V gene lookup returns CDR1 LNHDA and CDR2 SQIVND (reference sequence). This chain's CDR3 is CASSIEVPNTEAFF. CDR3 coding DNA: TGTGCCAGTAGTATAGAGGTACCGAACACTGAAGCTTTCTTT.

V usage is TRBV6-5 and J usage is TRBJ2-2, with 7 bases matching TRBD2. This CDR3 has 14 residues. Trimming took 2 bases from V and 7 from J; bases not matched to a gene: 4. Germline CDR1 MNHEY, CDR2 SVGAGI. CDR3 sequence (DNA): TGTGCCAGCAGTTACGGCGGGGGTAACGGGGAGCTGTTTTTT. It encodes CASSYGGGNGELFF.

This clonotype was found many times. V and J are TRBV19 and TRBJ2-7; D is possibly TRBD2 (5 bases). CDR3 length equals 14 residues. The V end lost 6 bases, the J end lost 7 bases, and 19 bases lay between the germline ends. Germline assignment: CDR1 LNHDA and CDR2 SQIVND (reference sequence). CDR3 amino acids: CASSPNRAAGEQYF. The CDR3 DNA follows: TGTGCCAGTAGCCCGAACCGGGCCGCGGGTGAGCAGTACTTC. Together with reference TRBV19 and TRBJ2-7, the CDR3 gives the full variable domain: DGGITQSPKYLFRKEGQNVTLSCEQNLNHDAMYWYRQDPGQGLRLIYYSQIVNDFQKGDIAEGYSVSREKKESFPLTVTSAQKNPTAFYLCASSPNRAAGEQYFGPGTRLTVT.

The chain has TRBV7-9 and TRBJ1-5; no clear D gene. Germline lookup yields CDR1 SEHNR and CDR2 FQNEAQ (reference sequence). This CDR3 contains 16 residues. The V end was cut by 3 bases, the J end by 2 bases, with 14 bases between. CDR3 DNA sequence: TGTGCCAGCAGCTTGTGGAGTGTGTTAGGCAATCAGCCCCAGCATTTT. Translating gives CASSLWSVLGNQPQHF.

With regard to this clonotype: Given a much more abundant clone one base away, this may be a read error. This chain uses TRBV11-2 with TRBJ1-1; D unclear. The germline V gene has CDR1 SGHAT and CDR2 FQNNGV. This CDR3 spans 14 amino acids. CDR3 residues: CPSSYGRLNTEAFF. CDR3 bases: TGTCCCAGCAGTTATGGAAGGCTGAACACTGAAGCTTTCTTT. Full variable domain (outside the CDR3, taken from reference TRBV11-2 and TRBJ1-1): EAGVAQSPRYKIIEKRQSVAFWCNPISGHATLYWYQQILGQGPKLLIQFQNNGVVDDSQLPKDRFSAERLKGVDSTLKIQPAKLEDSAVYLCPSSYGRLNTEAFFGQGTRLTVV.

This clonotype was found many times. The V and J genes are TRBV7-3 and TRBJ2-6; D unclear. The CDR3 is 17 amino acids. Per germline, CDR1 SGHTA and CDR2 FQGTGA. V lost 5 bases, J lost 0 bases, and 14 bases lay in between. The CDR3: CASSPGSLYSGANVLTF. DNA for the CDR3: TGTGCCAGCAGCCCTGGGTCCCTTTACTCTGGGGCCAACGTCCTGACTTTC.

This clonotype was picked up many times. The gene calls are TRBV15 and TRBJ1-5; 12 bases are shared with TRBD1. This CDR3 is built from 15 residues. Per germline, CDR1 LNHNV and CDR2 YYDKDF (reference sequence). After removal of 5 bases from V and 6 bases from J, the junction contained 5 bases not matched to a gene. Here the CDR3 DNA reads TGTGCCACCAGCGCCCGGGACAGGGGGCGTCAGCCCCAGCATTTT. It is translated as CATSARDRGRQPQHF.

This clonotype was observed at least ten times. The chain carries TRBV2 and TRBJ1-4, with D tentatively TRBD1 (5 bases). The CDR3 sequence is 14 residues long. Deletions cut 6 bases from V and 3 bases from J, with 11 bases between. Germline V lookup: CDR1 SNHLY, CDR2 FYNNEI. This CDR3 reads CASRAGTANEKLFF. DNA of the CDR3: TGTGCCAGCAGGGCCGGGACGGCTAATGAAAAACTGTTTTTT.

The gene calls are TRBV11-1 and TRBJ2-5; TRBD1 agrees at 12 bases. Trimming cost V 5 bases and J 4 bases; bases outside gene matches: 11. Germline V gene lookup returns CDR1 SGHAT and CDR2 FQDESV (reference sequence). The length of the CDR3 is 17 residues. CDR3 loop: CASSHLIGTGGGETQYF. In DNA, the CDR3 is TGTGCCAGCAGCCACCTGATAGGGACAGGGGGCGGAGAGACCCAGTACTTC.

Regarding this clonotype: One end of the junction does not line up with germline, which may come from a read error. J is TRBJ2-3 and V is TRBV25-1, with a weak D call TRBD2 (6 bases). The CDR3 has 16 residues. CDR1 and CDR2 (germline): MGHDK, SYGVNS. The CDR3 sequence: CASSLSGKEGTDTQYF. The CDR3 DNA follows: TGTGCCAGCAGTTTGTCTGGCAAGGAGGGCACAGATACGCAATATTTT.

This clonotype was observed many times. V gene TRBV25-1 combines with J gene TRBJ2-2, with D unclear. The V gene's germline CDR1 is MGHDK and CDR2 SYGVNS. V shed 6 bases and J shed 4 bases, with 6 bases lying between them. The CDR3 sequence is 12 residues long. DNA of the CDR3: TGTGCCAGCAGGGGCGTCACCGGGGAGCTGTTTTTT. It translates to CASRGVTGELFF.

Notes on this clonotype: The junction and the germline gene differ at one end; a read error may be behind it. This chain's CDR3 is CSARQEALF. The CDR3 region has the DNA TGCAGTGCCAGACAGGAAGCTCTCTTT. The V gene is TRBV20-1, the J gene TRBJ1-1, with D possibly being TRBD1 (6 bases). The CDR3 runs to 9 residues. Germline CDR1 is DFQATT and CDR2 is SNEGSKA (reference sequence).